This paragraph reports one T cell receptor beta chain. Its antigen is undetermined. The data originate from a study of shared clonotypes between healthy human individuals. Partitioning of CD4+ cells yielded a CD45RA+ naive subset and a CD45RA-negative memory subset. V lost 5 bases and J lost 6; bases outside the gene matches: 9. This CDR3 contains 15 residues. Germline assignment: CDR1 SGHTA and CDR2 FQGNSA. Genomic DNA of each subset was evenly split across several immunoSEQ plates. Assay used: immunoSEQ multiplex PCR; TCRdb lists only in-frame clones, some missing. The sample consists of over 2 million clones, approximately 90% of them appearing once. Study-wide results and limits: Larger richness was generally estimated for naive than memory subsets. Clonotype sharing across donors was expected to vary with sequencing depth.

This receptor was identified in a man younger than 30 in good health. Some clones in this sample may be carry-over from other donors' samples. Sequenced material: naive CD4+ T cells from PBMCs. Subset meaning: CD45RA+ positively selected. V is TRBV7-2 and J is TRBJ2-1; 8 bases are a match to TRBD2. The CDR3 loop is CASSPAGAMTNEQFF. CDR3 bases: TGTGCCAGCAGCCCAGCGGGAGCTATGACCAATGAGCAGTTCTTC.